The 6 T cell receptor beta chains listed next were all sequenced from one sample in a study of beta chain features in type 1 diabetes (dated by TCRdb to 2016 to 2019). The library was built by means of the immunoSEQ multiplex PCR assay. The entire isolated RNA was reverse transcribed using the High Capacity cDNA Reverse Transcription Kit, and thus expressed TCRB transcripts were sequenced. Not all clones reach the TCRdb copy of this immuneACCESS table, which keeps in-frame sequences only. Checked studies attribute under half of the gap to unresolved V genes and leave the rest unexplained. Here the sample has about 470,000 clones; roughly 30% occur a single time. The ten largest clones represent around 0.065% of the sample. The sample comprised naive CD4+ T cells from blood. The meaning of the sample's cell subset or site label: true naive CD4+ T cells. These TCRs come from a man younger than 30 in good health.

The chain combines TRBV5-4 with TRBJ2-7; TRBD1 matches 7 bases. The CDR3 has 14 residues. The junction had 2 bases not matched to a gene; V was cut back by 2 bases and J by 0 bases. Germline CDR1 reads SGHNT; CDR2 reads YYREEE (reference sequence). The CDR3 coding sequence is TGTGCCAGCAGCTTACCAGGGGGCTCCTACGAGCAGTACTTC. It encodes CASSLPGGSYEQYF.

The chain combines TRBV7-2 with TRBJ1-5; D is unresolved. V gave up 5 bases and J gave up 5 bases, with 16 bases separating them. Germline V lookup: CDR1 SGHTA, CDR2 FQGNSA. The CDR3 consists of 15 residues. The CDR3 is CASSTARGWDQPQHF. The CDR3 region has the DNA TGTGCCAGCAGCACAGCACGGGGTTGGGATCAGCCCCAGCATTTT. The full variable domain, its missing parts supplied by reference TRBV7-2 and TRBJ1-5, is GAGVSQSPSNKVTEKGKDVELRCDPISGHTALYWYRQSLGQGLEFLIYFQGNSAPDKSGLPSDRFSAERTGGSVSTLTIQRTQQEDSAVYLCASSTARGWDQPQHFGDGTRLSIL.

The V and J genes are TRBV19 and TRBJ1-5; 7 bases are a match to TRBD1. From germline, CDR1 is LNHDA and CDR2 SQIVND (reference sequence). J was trimmed by 4 bases and V by 6 bases; bases with no gene match: 3. This CDR3 comprises 13 residues. CDR3 loop: CASRRQGNQPQHF. Here the CDR3 DNA reads TGTGCCAGTAGACGACAGGGAAATCAGCCCCAGCATTTT.

This clone occurred once. Other DNA sequences in the same sample also yield this CDR3. The chain uses TRBV29-1 and TRBJ1-1; D unclear. The CDR3 consists of 12 residues. V lost 4 bases and J 2 bases, leaving 8 bases between the germline ends. Germline lookup yields CDR1 SQVTM and CDR2 ANQGSEA. CDR3 in amino acids: CSVVIHNTEAFF. The DNA for the CDR3 is TGCAGCGTTGTGATTCACAACACTGAAGCTTTCTTT. Full variable domain (outside the CDR3, taken from reference TRBV29-1 and TRBJ1-1): SAVISQKPSRDICQRGTSLTIQCQVDSQVTMMFWYRQQPGQSLTLIATANQGSEATYESGFVIDKFPISRPNLTFSTLTVSNMSPEDSSIYLCSVVIHNTEAFFGQGTRLTVV.

This clone was counted a few times. V gene TRBV29-1 combines with J gene TRBJ2-1, with 8 bases lining up with TRBD2. CDR1 and CDR2 (germline): SQVTM, ANQGSEA. V dropped 4 bases and J dropped 4; count of bases not matched to a gene: 6. The CDR3 consists of 14 residues. The CDR3 region has the DNA TGCAGCGTTGCGCTAGCGGGTAGATACAATGAGCAGTTCTTC. Encoded protein: CSVALAGRYNEQFF.

The rearrangement uses TRBV5-6 and TRBJ2-3, with D hard to call. The CDR3 spans 13 residues. The V and J ends lost 2 bases and 5 bases respectively, with 9 bases between them. The germline CDR1 and CDR2 sequences are SGHDT and YYEEEE. The CDR3 bases are TGTGCCAGCAGCTTCGACTCCGGAGATACGCAGTATTTT. Protein sequence: CASSFDSGDTQYF.